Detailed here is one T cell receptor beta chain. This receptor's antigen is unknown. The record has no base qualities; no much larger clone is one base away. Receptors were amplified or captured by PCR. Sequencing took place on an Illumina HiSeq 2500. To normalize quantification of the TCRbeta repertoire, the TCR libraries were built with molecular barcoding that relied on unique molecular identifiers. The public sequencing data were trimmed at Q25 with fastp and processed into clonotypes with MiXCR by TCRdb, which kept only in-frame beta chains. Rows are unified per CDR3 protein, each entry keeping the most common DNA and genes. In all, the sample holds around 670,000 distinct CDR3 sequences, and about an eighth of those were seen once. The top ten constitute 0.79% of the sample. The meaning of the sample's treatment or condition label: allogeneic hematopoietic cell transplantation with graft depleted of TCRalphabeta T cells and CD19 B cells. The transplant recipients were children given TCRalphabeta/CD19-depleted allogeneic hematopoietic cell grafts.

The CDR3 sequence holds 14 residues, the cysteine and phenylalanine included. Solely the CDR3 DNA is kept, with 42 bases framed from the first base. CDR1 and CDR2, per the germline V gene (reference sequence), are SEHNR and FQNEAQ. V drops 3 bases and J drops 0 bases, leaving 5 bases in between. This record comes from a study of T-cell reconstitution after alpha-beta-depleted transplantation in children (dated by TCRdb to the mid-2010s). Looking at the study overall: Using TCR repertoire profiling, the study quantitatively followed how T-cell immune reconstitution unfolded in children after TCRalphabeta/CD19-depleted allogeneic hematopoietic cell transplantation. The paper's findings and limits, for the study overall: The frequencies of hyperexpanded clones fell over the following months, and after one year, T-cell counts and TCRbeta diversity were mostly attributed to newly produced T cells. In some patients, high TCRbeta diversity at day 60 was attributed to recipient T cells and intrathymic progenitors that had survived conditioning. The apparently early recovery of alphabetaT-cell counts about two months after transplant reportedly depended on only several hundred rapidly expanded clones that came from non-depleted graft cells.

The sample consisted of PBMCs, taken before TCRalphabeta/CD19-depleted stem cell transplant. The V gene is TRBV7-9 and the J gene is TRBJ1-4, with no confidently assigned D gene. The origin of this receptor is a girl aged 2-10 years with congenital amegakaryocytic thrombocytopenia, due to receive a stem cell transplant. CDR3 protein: CASSFTSTNEKLFF. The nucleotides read TGTGCCAGCAGCTTCACGTCAACTAATGAAAAACTGTTTTTT. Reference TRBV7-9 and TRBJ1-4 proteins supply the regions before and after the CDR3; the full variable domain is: DTGVSQNPRHKITKRGQNVTFRCDPISEHNRLYWYRQTLGQGPEFLTYFQNEAQLEKSRLLSDRFSAERPKGSFSTLEIQRTEQGDSAMYLCASSFTSTNEKLFFGSGTQLSVL.